This T cell receptor (beta chain) is from a study of human T cells and chemical hapten exposure. Study-wide background: Per-sample TCR yield variability stemmed mainly from small pooled library volume differences. Study-level findings and limits: The presence of alopecia in the donors means their immune response may differ from healthy people's. No shift was seen in TCRs above 1 in 1000 frequency with DPC sensitization.

Noted time point: patch test 2, 6 weeks after DPC sensitization. The treatment was: therapeutic diphenylcyclopropenone sensitization with weekly scalp DPC. Via MiXCR, TCRdb re-called the RACE reads, giving one row per CDR3 protein. This table holds 100,000 or so distinct CDR3 sequences, 7.5% to 10% found once. Note on this clonotype: What it binds is not known.

Trimming removed 5 bases at V and 7 bases at J, with 14 bases between. Germline V CDR1 and CDR2: MGHRA, YSYEKL. The CDR3 sequence is 14 residues long. The sequencing used whole blood, collected in connection with sensitization to the hapten diphenylcyclopropenone (DPC). The chain is built from TRBV4-1 and TRBJ1-4, with D tentatively TRBD1 (5 bases). The receptor was isolated from a woman aged 40 to 50 with alopecia areata. Some clones in this sample may be carry-over from other donors' samples. The CDR3 nucleotides are TGCGCCAGCAGCGCGGGGGGGTCGGGTGAAAAACTGTTTTTT. Translation gives CASSAGGSGEKLFF.